This T cell receptor beta chain came from a study of cytomegalovirus exposure and HLA in healthy donors. At the level of the study: In a later analysis, it was reported that the 120 validation repertoires had been produced on the same platform as the 500 to 750 repertoires belonging to the first cohort. Study results and limitations: In vitro, three CMV-associated chains proved specific for CMV antigens.

The protocol was immunoSEQ multiplex PCR, while the TCRdb copy is restricted to in-frame clones and leaves out a portion. The top ten clones hold around 7% of a sample with 60,000 to 75,000 clones, approximately 95% of them seen once. Details on this clone: Antigen unknown.

Germline CDR1 is MDHEN and CDR2 is SYDVKM. There are 16 residues in the CDR3. V lost 7 bases and J lost 7; bases outside the gene matches: 15. Sequenced material: PBMCs. The receptor was isolated from a woman aged 18 to 35 in good health and CMV-seropositive. The rearrangement joins TRBV28 to TRBJ1-5; 8 bases agree with TRBD1. Here the CDR3 DNA reads TGTGCCAGCAACCAGGTCAGGACAGGGTTTCACCAGCCCCAGCATTTT. Residues: CASNQVRTGFHQPQHF.